This T cell receptor beta chain stems from a study of T cell responses to AZD1222 COVID-19 vaccine. Here immunoSEQ multiplex PCR was the method, and the copy in TCRdb shows in-frame clones only, minus some. Of some 190,000 clones listed, approximately 90% were seen once; the top ten hold around 1.6%. This clone appeared once. V was cut by 6 bases and J by 5 bases, with 11 bases left in between. Germline loops: CDR1 KGHSH, CDR2 LQKENI. This CDR3 has 13 amino acids. This clonotype was obtained from an adult who received the AZD1222 COVID-19 vaccine. The sequenced sample was peripheral blood, obtained 28 days after the second AZD1222 dose. The chain is built from TRBV18 and TRBJ1-5, with no clear D. CDR3 bases: TGTGCCAGCTCCCCCGGGAGGGATCAGCCCCAGCATTTT. As protein: CASSPGRDQPQHF. Drawing the rest from reference TRBV18 and TRBJ1-5, the complete variable domain is NAGVMQNPRHLVRRRGQEARLRCSPMKGHSHVYWYRQLPEEGLKFMVYLQKENIIDESGMPKERFSAEFPKEGPSILRIQQVVRGDSAAYFCASSPGRDQPQHFGDGTRLSIL.